This T cell receptor beta chain was recorded in a study of blood T cells in healthy people across ages. This clonotype turned up a few times. Germline CDR1 and CDR2: DFQATT and SNEGSKA (reference sequence). V was shortened by 3 bases and J by 2 bases, with 7 bases between the two germline ends. This CDR3 contains 12 residues. A sample-barcoded 5' primer and a J-beta primer mix were used in a second PCR of roughly 7 to 11 cycles. Each cDNA molecule was tagged by a template-switch adaptor with 12 random nucleotides. Each CDR3 protein gets one entry after TCRdb re-called the 5' RACE reads with MiXCR. The sample includes 1.8 million or so distinct CDR3 sequences, roughly two fifths of them seen just once.

The V gene is TRBV20-1, the J gene TRBJ1-1; D is unresolved. Specimen: blood. This TCR was sampled from a human donor in good health. The CDR3: CSARVFNTEAFF. Here the CDR3 DNA reads TGCAGTGCTAGGGTTTTTAACACTGAAGCTTTCTTT.